Below, 7 T cell receptor beta chains from the same sample are listed, as sequenced in a study of persistence of HIV-infected CD4 T cells. These receptors have no known antigen. Anti-CD3/anti-CD28 beads served as a nonspecific positive control stimulus. CD4+ T cells upregulating both CD40 ligand and CD69 were sorted as responding cells. The immunoSEQ assay was version 4, run in survey mode. The method was immunoSEQ multiplex PCR; TCRdb's version includes in-frame clones alone and lacks a portion of them. Of over 35,000 clones detected, 90% to 95% appear once; the ten largest clones hold about 2%. This specimen was CD4+ T cells sorted from PBMCs after roughly 18-hour stimulation, taken from a patient who received antiretroviral therapy. The source is an adult man with HIV who was CMV-seropositive.

The gene calls are TRBV5-1 and TRBJ2-6, with D tentatively TRBD1 (5 bases). Germline CDR1 reads SGHRS; CDR2 reads YFSETQ. This CDR3 spans 17 amino acids. Trimming pared 0 bases from V and 0 bases from J, leaving 10 bases between. For the CDR3, the DNA is TGCGCCAGCAGCTTGGCCCAACAGGCCTCTGGGGCCAACGTCCTGACTTTC. This translates into CASSLAQQASGANVLTF.

The gene calls are TRBV5-1 and TRBJ1-1, with D perhaps TRBD1 (6 bases). Germline V gene data show CDR1 as SGHRS and CDR2 as YFSETQ. V lost 0 bases and J 5 bases, leaving 11 bases between the germline ends. The CDR3 has 14 amino acids. The CDR3 is CASSLAGAGTEAFF. In DNA, the CDR3 is TGCGCCAGCAGCTTGGCAGGGGCGGGAACTGAAGCTTTCTTT.

This chain joins TRBV30 and TRBJ1-2; D call uncertain. V was cut by 2 bases and J by 2 bases, with 9 bases left in between. The CDR3 contains 13 residues. Germline V gene sequence: CDR1 GTSNPN, CDR2 SVGIG (reference sequence). CDR3 nucleotides: TGTGCCTGGAGTTGGGCCGTCAACTATGGCTACACCTTC. Encoded protein: CAWSWAVNYGYTF.

The CDR3 spells CASINRVNTGELFF. The CDR3, as DNA: TGTGCCAGCATAAACAGGGTGAACACCGGGGAGCTGTTTTTT. The chain couples TRBV6-5 to TRBJ2-2; D might be TRBD1 (6 bases). Trimming stripped 7 bases from V and 1 base from J, with 10 bases between. CDR1 is MNHEY and CDR2 is SVGAGI in the germline V gene. The CDR3 is 14 amino acids.

The rearrangement uses TRBV6-2 or TRBV6-3 and TRBJ2-7, with D uncertain. Trimming pared 0 bases from V and 2 bases from J, leaving 5 bases between. The CDR3 is made up of 13 amino acids. Germline V gene sequence: CDR1 MNHEY, CDR2 SVGEGT. CDR3 sequence: CASSYSTPYEQYF. DNA of the CDR3: TGTGCCAGCAGTTACTCGACCCCCTACGAGCAGTACTTC.

V gene TRBV27 combines with J gene TRBJ2-3, with 9 nucleotides matching TRBD2. CDR1 is MNHEY and CDR2 is SMNVEV in the germline V gene (reference sequence). The CDR3 is made up of 16 amino acids. After removal of 6 bases from V and 0 bases from J, the junction contained 7 bases not matched to a gene. The CDR3 sequence: CASRRGGTYSTDTQYF. The CDR3 nucleotides are TGTGCCAGCAGGCGGGGGGGCACCTACAGCACAGATACGCAGTATTTT.

The chain joins TRBV24-1 to TRBJ2-3; possibly TRBD1 or TRBD2 for D (6 bases each). The CDR3 loop spans 12 amino acids. V was shortened by 9 bases and J by 3 bases, with 9 bases between the two germline ends. CDR1 and CDR2 from the germline V gene are KGHDR and SFDVKD. The CDR3 spells CATSGATDTQYF. In DNA, the CDR3 is TGTGCCACCTCGGGGGCAACAGATACGCAGTATTTT.